This T cell receptor (beta chain) is from a study of Ad26.COV2.S vaccination and SARS-CoV-2 variants. Study summary: A participant enrolled in the COV1001 Ad26.COV2.S trial arm provided the sample.

Comment on this clone: What it recognizes is unknown.

Study-wide points: After vaccination, substantial breadth of spike-specific CD8+ and CD4+ responses was reported.

The CDR3 extends over 17 amino acids. V gave up 1 base and J gave up 1 base; unmatched junction bases: 5. Germline loops: CDR1 LNHNV, CDR2 YYDKDF (reference sequence). Stated treatment: over 15 received Ad26.COV2.S at low or high dose, single or two shots; a few received placebo; per-sample allocation not given. Specimens were obtained on day 63 following the first vaccine or placebo injection. Data came from immunoSEQ multiplex PCR; TCRdb stores just in-frame clones and leaves some out. The sample records around 450,000 clones, 80% to 95% being singletons. This specimen was peripheral blood, taken in a trial of Ad26.COV2.S vaccine versus placebo. The receptor was derived from a person aged 18-65 years who received the Ad26.COV2.S COVID-19 vaccine or a placebo. The genes are TRBV15 and TRBJ2-1, with 9 bases fitting TRBD2. The CDR3 nucleotides read TGTGCCACCAGCAGAGGAGCGCGGGAGGGGTCCTACAATGAGCAGTTCTTC. It translates to CATSRGAREGSYNEQFF.